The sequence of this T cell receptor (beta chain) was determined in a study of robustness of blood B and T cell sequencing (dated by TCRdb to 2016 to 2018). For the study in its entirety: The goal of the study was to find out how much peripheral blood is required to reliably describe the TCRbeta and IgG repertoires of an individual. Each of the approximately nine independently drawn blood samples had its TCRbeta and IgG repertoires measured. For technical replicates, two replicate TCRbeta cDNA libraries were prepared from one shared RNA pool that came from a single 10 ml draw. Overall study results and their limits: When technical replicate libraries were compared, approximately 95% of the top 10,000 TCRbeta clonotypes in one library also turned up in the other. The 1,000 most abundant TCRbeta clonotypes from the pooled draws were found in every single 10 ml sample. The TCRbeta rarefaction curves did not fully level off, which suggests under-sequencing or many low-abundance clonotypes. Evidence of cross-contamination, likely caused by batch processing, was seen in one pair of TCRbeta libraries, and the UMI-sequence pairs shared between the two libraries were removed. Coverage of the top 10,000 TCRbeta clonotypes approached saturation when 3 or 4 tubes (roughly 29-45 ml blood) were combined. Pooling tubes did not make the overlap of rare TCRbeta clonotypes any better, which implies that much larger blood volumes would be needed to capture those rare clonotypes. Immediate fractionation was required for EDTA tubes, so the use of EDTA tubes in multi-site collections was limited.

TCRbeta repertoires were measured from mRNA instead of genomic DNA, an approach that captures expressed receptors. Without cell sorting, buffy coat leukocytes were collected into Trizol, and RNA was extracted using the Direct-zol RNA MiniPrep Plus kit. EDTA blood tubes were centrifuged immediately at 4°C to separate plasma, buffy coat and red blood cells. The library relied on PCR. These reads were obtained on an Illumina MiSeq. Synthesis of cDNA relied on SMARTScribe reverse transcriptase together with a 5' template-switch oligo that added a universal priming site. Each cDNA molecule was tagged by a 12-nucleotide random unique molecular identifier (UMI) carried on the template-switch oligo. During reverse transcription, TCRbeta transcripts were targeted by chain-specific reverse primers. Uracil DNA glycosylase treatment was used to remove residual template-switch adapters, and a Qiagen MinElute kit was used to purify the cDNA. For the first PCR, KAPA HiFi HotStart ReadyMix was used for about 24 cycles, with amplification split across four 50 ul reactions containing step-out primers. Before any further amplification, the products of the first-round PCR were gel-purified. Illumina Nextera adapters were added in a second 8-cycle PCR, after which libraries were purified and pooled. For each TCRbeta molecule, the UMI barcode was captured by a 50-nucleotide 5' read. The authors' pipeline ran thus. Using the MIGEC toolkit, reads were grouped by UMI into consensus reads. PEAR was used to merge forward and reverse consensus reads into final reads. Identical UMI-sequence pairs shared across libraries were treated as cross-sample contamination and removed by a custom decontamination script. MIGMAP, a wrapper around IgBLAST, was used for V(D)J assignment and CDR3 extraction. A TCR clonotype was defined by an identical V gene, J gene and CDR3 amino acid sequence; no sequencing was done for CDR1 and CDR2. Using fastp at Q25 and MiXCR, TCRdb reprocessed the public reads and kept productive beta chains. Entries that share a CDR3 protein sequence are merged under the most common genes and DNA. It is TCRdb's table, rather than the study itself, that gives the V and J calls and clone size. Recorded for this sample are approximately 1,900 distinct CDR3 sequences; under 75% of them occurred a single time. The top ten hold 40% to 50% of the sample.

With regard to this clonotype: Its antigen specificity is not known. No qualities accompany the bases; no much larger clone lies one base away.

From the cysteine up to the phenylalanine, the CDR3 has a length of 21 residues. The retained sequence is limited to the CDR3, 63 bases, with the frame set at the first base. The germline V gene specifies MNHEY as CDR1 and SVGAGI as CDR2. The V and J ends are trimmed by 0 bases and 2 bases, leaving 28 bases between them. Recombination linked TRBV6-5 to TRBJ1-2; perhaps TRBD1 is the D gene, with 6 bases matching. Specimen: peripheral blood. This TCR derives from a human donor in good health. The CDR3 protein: CASSYSWLGYGGGFSNYGYTF. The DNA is TGTGCCAGCAGTTACTCGTGGCTCGGTTACGGGGGCGGATTTTCGAACTATGGCTACACCTTC.